Listed here is a single T cell receptor (beta chain). These data originate in a study of blood T cell repertoires in COVID-19. Data came from immunoSEQ multiplex PCR; TCRdb stores just in-frame clones and leaves some out. The data hold 170,000 or so clones, with roughly nine tenths observed a single time. What was sequenced was peripheral blood. This TCR derives from a man aged 45-60 years with acute or convalescent COVID-19.

CDR3 nucleotide sequence: TGCGCCAGCAGCCTGGATGGACTAGCGGGAGGAGGAAGCGGGGAGCTGTTTTTT. The encoded protein is CASSLDGLAGGGSGELFF. The chain combines TRBV5-1 with TRBJ2-2, with 14 bases matching TRBD2. Germline lookup yields CDR1 SGHRS and CDR2 YFSETQ. The CDR3 loop spans 18 amino acids. V trimming: 4 bases; J trimming: 7 bases; junction bases outside the gene matches: 12.